A single T cell receptor beta chain is shown here with its context. What it binds is unknown. One junction end disagrees with the germline gene, perhaps due to a read error. CDR1 and CDR2 from the germline V gene are DFQATT and SNEGSKA (reference sequence). This CDR3 has 15 amino acids. This sample is drawn from a study of identical twins. Addition of a universal primer site occurred through template switching, and cDNA carried unique molecular identifiers. From the 5' RACE reads, TCRdb called clonotypes with MiXCR, one entry per CDR3 protein. This table has more than 1.5 million distinct CDR3 sequences, around 29% appearing once. General study findings and limits: Modeled out-of-frame TCR alpha sharing in monozygotic twins fell below observed levels.

The receptor's source is a newborn girl in good health. Sequenced input: cord blood. This sequence joins TRBV20-1 and TRBJ2-1; 9 nucleotides align to TRBD2. In DNA, the CDR3 is TGCAGTGCTAGAGAGCGGGGGGGTTCCTCCAATGAGCAGTTCTTC. It translates to CSARERGGSSNEQFF.